This TCR beta chain was captured in a study of molecular identifiers for immune sequencing clone quantification. Notes on the study in general: Spiked Jurkat TCR RNA equivalent to one cell was reportedly detectable in about a million naive cells.

This clonotype was seen at least ten times. No antigen is known for it. Library preparation followed earlier protocols using designated TCR primers. TCRdb passed the PCR reads through MiXCR, listing each CDR3 protein once. The sample lists 60,000 to 70,000 distinct CDR3 sequences; 19% were seen once. Naive CD8 T cells were sorted as CD8+CD4-CCR7+CD45RA+. The junction had 3 bases not matched to a gene; V was cut back by 0 bases and J by 1 base. This CDR3 comprises 16 residues. Germline V CDR1 and CDR2: SGHKS, YYEKEE (reference sequence). The receptor's source is a human donor in good health. Some libraries in this study had Jurkat cell RNA spiked in. The rearrangement links TRBV5-5 to TRBJ2-3; 9 bases match TRBD2. Sequencing was performed on naive CD8+ T cells from blood, with Jurkat cell RNA spiked in. As to subset: FACS-sorted CD8+CD4-CCR7+CD45RA+ naive T cells. The CDR3 DNA reads as TGTGCCAGCAGCTTGGTGAAGCGGGAGGGCACAGATACGCAGTATTTT. It encodes CASSLVKREGTDTQYF.